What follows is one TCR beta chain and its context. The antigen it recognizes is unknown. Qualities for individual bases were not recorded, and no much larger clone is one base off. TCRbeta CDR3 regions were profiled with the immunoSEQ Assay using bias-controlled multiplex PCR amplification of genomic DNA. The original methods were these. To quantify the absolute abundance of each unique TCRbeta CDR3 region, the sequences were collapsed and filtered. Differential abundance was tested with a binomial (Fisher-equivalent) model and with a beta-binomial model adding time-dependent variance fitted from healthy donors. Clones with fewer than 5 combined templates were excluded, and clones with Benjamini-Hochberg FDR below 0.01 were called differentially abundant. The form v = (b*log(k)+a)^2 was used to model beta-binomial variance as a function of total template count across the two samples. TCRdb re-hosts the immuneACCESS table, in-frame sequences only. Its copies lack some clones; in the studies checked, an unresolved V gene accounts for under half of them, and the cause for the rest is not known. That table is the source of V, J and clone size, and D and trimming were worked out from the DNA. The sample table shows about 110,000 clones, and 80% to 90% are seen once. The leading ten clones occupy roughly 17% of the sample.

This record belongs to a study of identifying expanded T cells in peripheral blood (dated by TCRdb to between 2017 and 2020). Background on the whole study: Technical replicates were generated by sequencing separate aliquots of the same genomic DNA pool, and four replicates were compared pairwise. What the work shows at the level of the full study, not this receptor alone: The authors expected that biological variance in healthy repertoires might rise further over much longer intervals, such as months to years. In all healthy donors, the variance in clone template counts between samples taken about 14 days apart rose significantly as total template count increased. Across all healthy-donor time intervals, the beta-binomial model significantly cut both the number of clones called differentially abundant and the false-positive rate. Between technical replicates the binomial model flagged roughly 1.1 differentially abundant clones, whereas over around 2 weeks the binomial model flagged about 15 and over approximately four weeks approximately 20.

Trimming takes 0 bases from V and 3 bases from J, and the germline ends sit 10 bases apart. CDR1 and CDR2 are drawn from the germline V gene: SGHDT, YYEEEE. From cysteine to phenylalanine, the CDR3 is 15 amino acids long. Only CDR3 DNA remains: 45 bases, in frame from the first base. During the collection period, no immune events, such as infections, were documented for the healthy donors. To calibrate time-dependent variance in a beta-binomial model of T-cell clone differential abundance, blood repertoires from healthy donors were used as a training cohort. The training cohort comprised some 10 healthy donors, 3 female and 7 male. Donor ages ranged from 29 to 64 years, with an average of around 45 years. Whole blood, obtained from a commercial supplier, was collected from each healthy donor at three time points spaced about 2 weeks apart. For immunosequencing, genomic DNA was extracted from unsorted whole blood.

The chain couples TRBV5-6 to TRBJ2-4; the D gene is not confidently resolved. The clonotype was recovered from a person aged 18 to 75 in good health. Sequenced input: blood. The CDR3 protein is CASSLGGRVKNIQYF. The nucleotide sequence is TGTGCCAGCAGCTTGGGTGGGCGCGTCAAAAACATTCAGTACTTC.